This record concerns one T cell receptor (beta chain) sequence. Its matching antigen is unknown. The entry originates in a study of T cells expressing NK-cell markers. General study findings and limits: The study found dominant NKG2C+ clonotypes at roughly 1.0-7.0% of CD8+ T cells in about six donors. Among several donors, these clonotypes also ranked first in the CD3+CD56-NKG2C+ fraction.

The CDR3 is 16 residues long. Reanalyzing the 5' RACE reads, TCRdb keeps one entry per CDR3 protein, without DNA. The sample table includes around 280,000 distinct CDR3 sequences. The source of this sequence is a man aged 18-30 years in good health. This rearrangement joins TRBV12-3 or TRBV12-4 to TRBJ2-1; TCRdb reports TRBD1, a call that lacks DNA to check it against. Input material: blood T cells: a sorted CD56 or NKG2C T cell subset, CD4+ or CD8+ T cells, or bulk PBMC T cells (not recorded which). CDR3: CASSHAVGQGYNEQFF.